This entry lists 31 T cell receptor beta chains sequenced from one sample in a study of graft-versus-host responses after intestinal transplantation. Repertoires were generated with immunoSEQ multiplex PCR, while TCRdb's copy carries only in-frame clones and drops some. Of tens of thousands of clones detected, roughly 72% appear once; the ten largest clones hold roughly 3.1%. Investigators treated the graft tissue so that it released intraepithelial and lamina propria lymphocytes. Sequences were derived from ileum tissue, sampled 12 days after intestinal transplant. The receptor set was obtained from a human patient who received an intestinal transplant, so some T cells may come from the graft donor.

Here the CDR3 DNA reads TGTGCCAGTAGTATTTCGGCTAGCGGGGGTAGGGAGACCCAGTACTTC. This gives the protein CASSISASGGRETQYF. This chain joins TRBV19 and TRBJ2-5; 10 bases match TRBD2. CDR3 length: 16 amino acids. Germline assignment: CDR1 LNHDA and CDR2 SQIVND (reference sequence). V lost 3 bases, J lost 5 bases, and 9 bases stayed unmatched.

The genes are TRBV25-1 and TRBJ2-2; TRBD2 is a possible D gene (5 bases). Germline loops: CDR1 MGHDK, CDR2 SYGVNS. V lost 6 bases and J 7 bases, leaving 6 bases between the germline ends. CDR3 length equals 11 residues. CDR3 sequence (DNA): TGTGCCAGCAGCGGGATCGGGGAGCTGTTTTTT. Residues: CASSGIGELFF. The full variable domain, its missing parts supplied by reference TRBV25-1 and TRBJ2-2, is EADIYQTPRYLVIGTGKKITLECSQTMGHDKMYWYQQDPGMELHLIHYSYGVNSTEKGDLSSESTVSRIRTEHFPLTLESARPSHTSQYLCASSGIGELFFGEGSRLTVL.

This rearrangement joins TRBV5-4 to TRBJ2-3, with D uncertain. With 0 bases removed from V and 3 bases from J, the gap between germline ends came to 5 bases. Germline V lookup: CDR1 SGHNT, CDR2 YYREEE (reference sequence). The CDR3 is 13 amino acids. The DNA of the CDR3 is TGTGCCAGCAGCTTGGATATTACAGATACGCAGTATTTT. This gives the protein CASSLDITDTQYF. Combining the CDR3 with reference TRBV5-4 and TRBJ2-3 gives the whole variable domain ETGVTQSPTHLIKTRGQQVTLRCSSQSGHNTVSWYQQALGQGPQFIFQYYREEENGRGNFPPRFSGLQFPNYSSELNVNALELDDSALYLCASSLDITDTQYFGPGTRLTVL.

The rearrangement links TRBV9 to TRBJ2-7, with a possible D match to TRBD2 (6 bases). The length of the CDR3 is 16 residues. The V gene lost 0 bases and the J gene lost 8 bases, with 21 bases spanning the gap. Looked up from germline, CDR1 is SGDLS and CDR2 is YYNGEE. CDR3 loop: CASSVDIMGGPVQQYF. The CDR3 bases are TGTGCCAGCAGCGTAGATATTATGGGAGGACCCGTCCAGCAGTACTTC. The whole variable domain, filled in from reference TRBV9 and TRBJ2-7, reads DSGVTQTPKHLITATGQRVTLRCSPRSGDLSVYWYQQSLDQGLQFLIQYYNGEERAKGNILERFSAQQFPDLHSELNLSSLELGDSALYFCASSVDIMGGPVQQYFGPGTRLTVT.

V and J are TRBV5-1 and TRBJ2-3, with D perhaps matching TRBD1 (6 bases). With 0 bases removed from V and 2 bases from J, the gap between germline ends came to 10 bases. This CDR3 spans 15 amino acids. Germline V gene sequence: CDR1 SGHRS, CDR2 YFSETQ. CDR3 bases: TGCGCCAGCAGCTTGGCCTGGGGGCCCACAGATACGCAGTATTTT. It codes for CASSLAWGPTDTQYF.

V usage is TRBV5-8 and J usage is TRBJ2-7; 15 nucleotides line up with TRBD2. The CDR3 loop spans 19 amino acids. J was trimmed by 3 bases and V by 4 bases; bases with no gene match: 14. CDR1 and CDR2 (germline): SGHTS, YDEGEE. This chain's CDR3 is CASSAGLAGGPPIDYEQYF. The CDR3 nucleotides read TGTGCCAGCAGCGCGGGACTAGCGGGAGGACCCCCTATCGACTACGAGCAGTACTTC. The variable domain in full, completed from reference TRBV5-8 and TRBJ2-7, reads EAGVTQSPTHLIKTRGQQATLRCSPISGHTSVYWYQQALGLGLQFLLWYDEGEERNRGNFPPRFSGRQFPNYSSELNVNALELEDSALYLCASSAGLAGGPPIDYEQYFGPGTRLTVT.

This clone was seen only a few times. V is TRBV14 and J is TRBJ2-7, with 9 bases that match TRBD1. The V gene's germline CDR1 is SGHDN and CDR2 FVKESK. The CDR3 runs to 15 residues. J lost 2 bases, V lost 1 base, and 3 bases had no gene match. The CDR3 region has the DNA TGTGCCAGCAGCCAAGGTTGGACAGGGGCCTACGAGCAGTACTTC. Its translation is CASSQGWTGAYEQYF.

The chain employs TRBV15 and TRBJ2-3, with D unclear. The V end lost 3 bases, the J end lost 3 bases, and 22 bases lay between the germline ends. Germline V gives CDR1 LNHNV, CDR2 YYDKDF (reference sequence). This CDR3 is built from 18 residues. The CDR3 nucleotides read TGTGCCACCAGCAGTAGCCTCATGTCCGGATCTAGAACAGATACGCAGTATTTT. Its protein is CATSSSLMSGSRTDTQYF. The variable domain in full, completed from reference TRBV15 and TRBJ2-3, reads DAMVIQNPRYQVTQFGKPVTLSCSQTLNHNVMYWYQQKSSQAPKLLFHYYDKDFNNEADTPDNFQSRRPNTSFCFLDIRSPGLGDTAMYLCATSSSLMSGSRTDTQYFGPGTRLTVL.

V gene TRBV7-2 combines with J gene TRBJ2-5, with TRBD1 as a possible D gene (6 bases). The V gene lost 5 bases and the J gene lost 4 bases, with 23 bases spanning the gap. The CDR3 totals 17 residues. Looked up from germline, CDR1 is SGHTA and CDR2 is FQGNSA. CDR3 in amino acids: CASSPTGTGWIGETQYF. The DNA of the CDR3 is TGTGCCAGCAGCCCCACAGGCACAGGGTGGATCGGAGAGACCCAGTACTTC.

This chain connects TRBV6-5 to TRBJ1-4; TRBD1 is a possible D gene (6 bases). The CDR3 has 16 residues. Germline CDR1 MNHEY, CDR2 SVGAGI. Trimming removed 2 bases from V and 0 bases from J, with 10 bases in between. The CDR3 bases are TGTGCCAGCAGTTACGGGGCAGGGGCAACTAATGAAAAACTGTTTTTT. Amino acid sequence: CASSYGAGATNEKLFF.

The chain couples TRBV4-1 to TRBJ2-3; D is unresolved. V lost 3 bases, J lost 6 bases, and 10 bases lay in between. This CDR3 has 13 residues. Germline CDR1 is MGHRA and CDR2 is YSYEKL. Here the CDR3 DNA reads TGCGCCAGCAGCCAGTTTTTAGCCGATACGCAGTATTTT. Translating gives CASSQFLADTQYF.

This clone was counted between two and nine times. This chain connects TRBV5-4 to TRBJ2-7; 9 positions match TRBD1. The CDR3 length is 14 residues. Germline trimming cut 0 bases from V and 2 bases from J; bases unmatched to any gene: 0. Germline lookup yields CDR1 SGHNT and CDR2 YYREEE (reference sequence). This CDR3 reads CASSLGTGAYEQYF. Written as DNA, the CDR3 is TGTGCCAGCAGCTTGGGGACAGGGGCCTACGAGCAGTACTTC.

This chain uses TRBV6-6 with TRBJ2-3, with D hard to call. The CDR3 covers 15 residues. CDR1 is MNHNY, CDR2 SVGAGI, per germline (reference sequence). The ends were cut back, 2 bases at V and 0 bases at J, with 9 bases in the middle. The CDR3 loop reads CASSYLPSSTDTQYF. In nucleotides, the CDR3 is TGTGCCAGCAGTTACCTCCCGTCTAGCACAGATACGCAGTATTTT.

This rearrangement joins TRBV21-1 to TRBJ1-3. TRBV21-1 has pseudogene status. CDR3 length: 15 amino acids. The CDR3 nucleotides are TGTGCCAGCAGCAAAGGAGTCCTCTCTGGAAACACCATATATTTT. This encodes CASSKGVLSGNTIYF.

The J gene is TRBJ1-6, the V gene TRBV2, with D possibly being TRBD1 (5 bases). Between the trimmed V and J ends, which lost 7 bases and 3 bases, there was a span of 10 bases. CDR3 length: 14 residues. The germline V gene has CDR1 SNHLY and CDR2 FYNNEI. The CDR3 region is CASTGYLYNSPLHF. In nucleotides, the CDR3 is TGTGCCAGCACAGGGTACCTCTATAATTCACCCCTCCACTTT.

V usage is TRBV5-1 and J usage is TRBJ1-5; 7 positions agree with TRBD1. Germline CDR1 SGHRS, CDR2 YFSETQ. V shed 4 bases, J shed 5 bases, and the junction held 3 bases outside the gene matches. This CDR3 contains 13 residues. The CDR3 spells CASSIDRDQPQHF. In nucleotides, the CDR3 is TGCGCCAGCAGCATTGACAGGGATCAGCCCCAGCATTTT.

The chain recombines TRBV11-2 with TRBJ1-1; D gene ambiguous. The CDR3 contains 14 residues. V was cut by 1 base and J by 1 base, with 7 bases left in between. Germline V lookup: CDR1 SGHAT, CDR2 FQNNGV. The CDR3 DNA follows: TGTGCCAGCAGCTTAGTGGCCCAGAACACTGAAGCTTTCTTT. Translation: CASSLVAQNTEAFF.

The V gene is TRBV7-9, the J gene TRBJ2-7; the D gene is possibly TRBD1 (6 bases). V dropped 2 bases and J dropped 7 bases, with 15 bases sitting between them. Germline V gives CDR1 SEHNR, CDR2 FQNEAQ (reference sequence). The CDR3 totals 14 residues. The CDR3 reads CASSLISGAGEQYF. CDR3 in DNA: TGTGCCAGCAGCTTAATCTCAGGGGCCGGGGAGCAGTACTTC.

The chain joins TRBV18 to TRBJ1-2; unclear D gene. The V and J ends lost 3 bases and 2 bases respectively, with 7 bases between them. The V gene's germline CDR1 is KGHSH and CDR2 LQKENI. The CDR3 has 13 residues. CDR3 residues: CASSPYINYGYTF. The DNA for the CDR3 is TGTGCCAGCTCACCTTATATAAACTATGGCTACACCTTC.

A few counts support this clone. J is TRBJ2-2 and V is TRBV6-5; 7 bases match TRBD2. CDR1 is MNHEY, CDR2 SVGAGI, per germline. The CDR3 consists of 15 residues. J was trimmed by 3 bases and V by 7 bases; bases with no gene match: 8. CDR3 DNA sequence: TGTGCCAGCACGAGATTTGGGGGGGACACCGGGGAGCTGTTTTTT. Translated: CASTRFGGDTGELFF.

This chain joins TRBV5-1 and TRBJ1-3; D is possibly TRBD1 (6 bases). Trimming removed 1 base at V and 4 bases at J, with 9 bases between. There are 14 residues in the CDR3. Germline CDR1 SGHRS, CDR2 YFSETQ. CDR3 DNA: TGCGCCAGCAGCTTGCAGGGGACCGGAAACACCATATATTTT. Translated: CASSLQGTGNTIYF.

This clone was observed a few times. The chain has TRBV4-3 and TRBJ2-7; possible D gene TRBD2, 6 bases. The length of the CDR3 is 14 residues. Germline lookup yields CDR1 LGHNA and CDR2 YSLEER. V dropped 4 bases and J dropped 4 bases, with 14 bases sitting between them. As DNA, the CDR3 is TGCGCCAGCAGCCTGGGCCTAGCGAGATACGAGCAGTACTTC. Protein sequence: CASSLGLARYEQYF.

The chain uses TRBV6-1 and TRBJ1-5; D is ambiguous. In germline, CDR1 is MNHNS, CDR2 SASEGT. There are 13 residues in the CDR3. The V end lost 7 bases, the J end lost 5 bases, and 12 bases lay between the germline ends. The CDR3 nucleotides are TGTGCCAGCACTTCTGAGGAGTATCAGCCCCAGCATTTT. Its protein is CASTSEEYQPQHF.

J is TRBJ2-7 and V is TRBV7-2, with 8 bases lining up with TRBD2. Germline V gives CDR1 SGHTA, CDR2 FQGNSA. This CDR3 is built from 14 residues. V shed 5 bases, J shed 4 bases, and the junction held 7 bases outside the gene matches. The CDR3 protein is CASSPGIAGYEQYF. CDR3 nucleotide sequence: TGTGCCAGCAGCCCCGGGATAGCGGGATACGAGCAGTACTTC.

The chain combines TRBV5-1 with TRBJ2-3; D is possibly TRBD2 (8 bases). This CDR3 is built from 14 residues. Germline CDR1 and CDR2: SGHRS and YFSETQ. The ends were cut back, 7 bases at V and 13 bases at J, with 25 bases in the middle. CDR3 nucleotides: TGCGCCAGCCGACCCCCGGGACTAGGGGGCCCGGAGTATTTT. Translated, it gives CASRPPGLGGPEYF.

This clone has just a few counts. The gene calls are TRBV19 and TRBJ2-7, with a tentative D call TRBD2 (6 bases). Trimming left V 6 bases short and J 2 bases short, with 14 bases between. The germline V gene has CDR1 LNHDA and CDR2 SQIVND (reference sequence). The CDR3 has 14 residues. The CDR3 spells CASSWDGEAYEQYF. The CDR3 bases are TGTGCCAGTAGCTGGGACGGGGAGGCCTACGAGCAGTACTTC.

The chain combines TRBV19 with TRBJ1-2; 11 bases match TRBD1. V was pared by 7 bases and J by 10 bases, with 8 bases of the junction left unmatched. The germline V gene has CDR1 LNHDA and CDR2 SQIVND (reference sequence). The CDR3 is made up of 13 amino acids. This chain's CDR3 is CASIPDRGLHYTF. In nucleotides, the CDR3 is TGTGCCAGTATTCCGGACAGGGGGCTACACTACACCTTC.

The J gene is TRBJ1-5, the V gene TRBV30; TRBD1 might be the D (5 bases). The CDR3 is 18 residues long. The germline V gene encodes CDR1 GTSNPN and CDR2 SVGIG (reference sequence). Trimming took off 0 bases at V and 4 bases at J, with 22 bases between the two ends. In DNA, the CDR3 is TGTGCCTGGAGTGTAAGGCCCCACCTTGCAGGGTGGAATCAGCCCCAGCATTTT. Residues: CAWSVRPHLAGWNQPQHF.

V is TRBV2 and J is TRBJ2-5, with 7 nucleotides matching TRBD2. CDR1 and CDR2 (germline): SNHLY, FYNNEI. J was trimmed by 3 bases and V by 7 bases; bases with no gene match: 11. The CDR3 runs 15 residues. The CDR3 region is CASNPDWAGEETQYF. The DNA for the CDR3 is TGTGCCAGCAACCCAGATTGGGCGGGGGAAGAGACCCAGTACTTC.

V and J are TRBV7-9 and TRBJ1-2; a weak D match, TRBD1 (6 bases). Germline V gene sequence: CDR1 SEHNR, CDR2 FQNEAQ (reference sequence). Between the trimmed V and J ends, which lost 2 bases and 4 bases, there was a span of 14 bases. This CDR3 is 15 amino acids long. The CDR3 DNA reads as TGTGCCAGCAGCTTATCCATGGAGACAGGCTATGGCTACACCTTC. This encodes CASSLSMETGYGYTF.

The chain carries TRBV5-1 and TRBJ2-7; 10 positions agree with TRBD2. CDR1 SGHRS and CDR2 YFSETQ come from the germline V gene. The J segment lost 2 bases and the V segment lost 1 base, leaving 6 bases of the junction unmatched. This CDR3 spans 16 amino acids. This chain's CDR3 is CASSLRAGGPAYEQYF. CDR3 in DNA: TGCGCCAGCAGCTTGCGAGCGGGGGGGCCGGCCTACGAGCAGTACTTC.